Presented here are 10 T cell receptor beta chains from one specimen sequenced in a study of blood T cell repertoires in COVID-19. This table comes from immunoSEQ multiplex PCR, and its TCRdb copy is limited to in-frame clones, with some not included. The table shows about 59,000 clones, with over 75% occurring only once. The sequenced material came from peripheral blood. The receptors come from a man aged 55-75 years with acute or convalescent COVID-19.

The chain recombines TRBV10-3 with TRBJ2-5; D unclear. The CDR3 totals 12 residues. Between the trimmed V and J ends, which lost 5 bases and 1 base, there was a span of 5 bases. Germline lookup yields CDR1 ENHRY and CDR2 SYGVKD. The CDR3 protein is CAISSTQETQYF. The CDR3 nucleotides read TGTGCCATCAGTAGCACCCAAGAGACCCAGTACTTC.

The chain is built from TRBV15 and TRBJ2-7, with 9 bases aligning to TRBD1. V lost 2 bases to trimming and J lost 9 bases; unmatched junction nucleotides: 11. CDR1 is LNHNV, CDR2 YYDKDF, per germline (reference sequence). This CDR3 spans 15 amino acids. The CDR3 sequence is CATSRPGQGVRGQYF. CDR3 coding DNA: TGTGCCACCAGCAGACCGGGACAGGGTGTACGAGGGCAGTACTTC.

This clone was counted once. The chain recombines TRBV24-1 with TRBJ2-7, with 7 bases fitting TRBD1. The CDR3 totals 22 residues. The germline CDR1 and CDR2 sequences are KGHDR and SFDVKD. J was trimmed by 3 bases and V by 4 bases; bases with no gene match: 29. CDR3 residues: CATSDTTGYDGGFLGLDYEQYF. The CDR3 DNA is TGTGCCACCAGTGACACGACAGGGTACGATGGTGGCTTCCTGGGGTTGGACTACGAGCAGTACTTC.

The J gene is TRBJ1-6, the V gene TRBV7-2; a possible D gene is TRBD1 (5 bases). This CDR3 has 14 residues. Germline CDR1 reads SGHTA; CDR2 reads FQGNSA. Trimming left V 3 bases short and J 10 bases short, with 13 bases between. The CDR3 reads CASSLGGRGSPLHF. CDR3 coding DNA: TGTGCCAGCAGCTTGGGGGGGAGAGGCTCACCCCTCCACTTT.

The V call is TRBV7-6, the J call TRBJ2-5; no definite D call. CDR3 length equals 15 residues. CDR1 SGHVS and CDR2 FNYEAQ come from the germline V gene. V dropped 2 bases and J dropped 4 bases, with 14 bases sitting between them. CDR3: CASSLNQVIGETQYF. CDR3 nucleotide sequence: TGTGCCAGCAGCTTAAACCAGGTCATCGGAGAGACCCAGTACTTC.

This sequence joins TRBV5-8 and TRBJ2-5, with 10 bases aligning to TRBD1. The CDR3 loop spans 14 amino acids. Germline CDR1 is SGHTS and CDR2 is YDEGEE. Unmatched junction bases numbered 5, after V lost 4 bases and J lost 5 bases. The CDR3 loop reads CASSTGQGDETQYF. The CDR3 DNA is TGTGCCAGCAGCACAGGACAGGGGGATGAGACCCAGTACTTC.

This chain links TRBV19 with TRBJ1-4, with 10 bases that match TRBD1. After removal of 3 bases from V and 8 bases from J, the junction contained 6 bases not matched to a gene. CDR1 LNHDA and CDR2 SQIVND come from the germline V gene (reference sequence). The CDR3 loop spans 15 amino acids. CDR3 sequence: CASSIGGQGGEKLFF. In nucleotides, the CDR3 is TGTGCCAGTAGTATTGGAGGACAGGGGGGCGAAAAACTGTTTTTT.

This chain joins TRBV5-1 and TRBJ2-2, with 8 bases lining up with TRBD1. V lost 4 bases, J lost 5 bases, and 7 bases stayed unmatched. The germline V gene encodes CDR1 SGHRS and CDR2 YFSETQ. CDR3 length equals 15 residues. CDR3 residues: CASSVTGEITGELFF. The CDR3 bases are TGCGCCAGCAGCGTGACAGGGGAAATTACCGGGGAGCTGTTTTTT. Full variable domain (rest looked up from reference TRBV5-1 and TRBJ2-2): KAGVTQTPRYLIKTRGQQVTLSCSPISGHRSVSWYQQTPGQGLQFLFEYFSETQRNKGNFPGRFSGRQFSNSRSEMNVSTLELGDSALYLCASSVTGEITGELFFGEGSRLTVL.

The chain is built from TRBV24-1 and TRBJ2-7, with 9 positions matching TRBD1. The CDR3 extends over 15 amino acids. Trimming cost V 2 bases and J 4 bases; bases outside gene matches: 5. Germline V gene lookup returns CDR1 KGHDR and CDR2 SFDVKD. The CDR3 sequence is CATSDSGQGMYEQYF. The CDR3 nucleotides read TGTGCCACCAGTGATTCAGGACAGGGGATGTACGAGCAGTACTTC.

This clone occurred a few times. The V gene is TRBV5-5, the J gene TRBJ1-1; 7 nucleotides line up with TRBD1. The germline V gene encodes CDR1 SGHKS and CDR2 YYEKEE (reference sequence). After removal of 4 bases from V and 1 base from J, the junction contained 1 base not matched to a gene. The CDR3 consists of 13 residues. The CDR3 reads CASSRTGNTEAFF. Written as DNA, the CDR3 is TGTGCCAGCAGCCGGACAGGGAACACTGAAGCTTTCTTT.